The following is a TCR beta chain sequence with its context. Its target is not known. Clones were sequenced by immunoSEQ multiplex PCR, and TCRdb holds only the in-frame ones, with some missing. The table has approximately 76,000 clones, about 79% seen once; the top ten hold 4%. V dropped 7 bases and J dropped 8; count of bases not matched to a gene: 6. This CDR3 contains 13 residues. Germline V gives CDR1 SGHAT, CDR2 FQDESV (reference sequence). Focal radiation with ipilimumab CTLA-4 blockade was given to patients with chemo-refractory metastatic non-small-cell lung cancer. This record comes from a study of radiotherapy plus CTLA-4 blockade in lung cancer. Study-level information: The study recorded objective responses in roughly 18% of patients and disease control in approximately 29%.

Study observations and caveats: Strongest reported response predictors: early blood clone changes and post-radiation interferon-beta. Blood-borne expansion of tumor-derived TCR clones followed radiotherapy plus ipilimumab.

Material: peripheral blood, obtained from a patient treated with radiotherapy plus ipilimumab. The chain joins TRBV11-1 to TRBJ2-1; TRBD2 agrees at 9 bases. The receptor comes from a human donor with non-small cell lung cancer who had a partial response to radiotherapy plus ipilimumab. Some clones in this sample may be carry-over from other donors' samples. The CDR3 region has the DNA TGTGCCAGCACTAGCGGGATTTATGATGAGCAGTTCTTC. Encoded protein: CASTSGIYDEQFF. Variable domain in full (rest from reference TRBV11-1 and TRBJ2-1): EAEVAQSPRYKITEKSQAVAFWCDPISGHATLYWYRQILGQGPELLVQFQDESVVDDSQLPKDRFSAERLKGVDSTLKIQPAELGDSAMYLCASTSGIYDEQFFGPGTRLTVL.